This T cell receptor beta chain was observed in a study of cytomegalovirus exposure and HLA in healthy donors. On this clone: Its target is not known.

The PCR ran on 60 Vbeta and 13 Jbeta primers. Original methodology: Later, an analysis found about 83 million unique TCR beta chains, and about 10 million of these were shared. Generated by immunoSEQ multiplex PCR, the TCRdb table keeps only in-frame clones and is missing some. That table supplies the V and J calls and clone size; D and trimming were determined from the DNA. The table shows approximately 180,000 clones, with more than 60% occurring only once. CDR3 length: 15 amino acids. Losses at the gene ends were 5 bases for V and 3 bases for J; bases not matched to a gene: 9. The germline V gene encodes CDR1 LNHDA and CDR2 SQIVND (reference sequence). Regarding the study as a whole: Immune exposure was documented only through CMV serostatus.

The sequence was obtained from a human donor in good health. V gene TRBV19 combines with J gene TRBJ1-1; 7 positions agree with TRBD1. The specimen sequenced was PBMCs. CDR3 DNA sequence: TGTGCCAGTAGTCCGCACAGGGGCGACGACACTGAAGCTTTCTTT. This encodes CASSPHRGDDTEAFF.